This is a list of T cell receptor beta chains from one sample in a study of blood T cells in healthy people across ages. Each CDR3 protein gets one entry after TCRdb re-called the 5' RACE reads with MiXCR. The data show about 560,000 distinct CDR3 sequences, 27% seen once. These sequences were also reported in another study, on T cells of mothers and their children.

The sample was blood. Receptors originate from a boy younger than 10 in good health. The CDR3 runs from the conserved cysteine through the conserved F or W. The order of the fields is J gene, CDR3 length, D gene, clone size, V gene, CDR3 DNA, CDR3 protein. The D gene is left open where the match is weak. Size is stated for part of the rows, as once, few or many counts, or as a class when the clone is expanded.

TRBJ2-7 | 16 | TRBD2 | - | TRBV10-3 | TGTGCCATCAGTGAGCCTCGACTAGCGGGGACTTACGAGCAGTACTTC | CAISEPRLAGTYEQYF
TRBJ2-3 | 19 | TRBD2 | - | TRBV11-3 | TGTGCCAGCAGCTCCTACACGACTAGCGAGGGGGGGGGCGCAGATACGCAGTATTTT | CASSSYTTSEGGGADTQYF
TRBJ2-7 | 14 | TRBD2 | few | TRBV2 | TGTGCCAGCAGTTTAGCGGGAGGTCTGGGGAGGCAGTACTTC | CASSLAGGLGRQYF
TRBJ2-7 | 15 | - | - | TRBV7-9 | TGTGCCAGCAGCGTAGCGGCGGGAAAGGCTGACGAGCAGTACTTC | CASSVAAGKADEQYF
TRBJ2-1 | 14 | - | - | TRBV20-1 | TGCAGTGCTAGAGAGATGGCGGGACGCAATGAGCAGTTCTTC | CSAREMAGRNEQFF
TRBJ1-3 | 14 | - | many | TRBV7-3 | TGTGCCAGCAGCTTAGACAGCTCTGGAAACACCATATATTTT | CASSLDSSGNTIYF
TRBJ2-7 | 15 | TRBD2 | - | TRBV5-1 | TGCGCCAGCAGCTTGGGTCTACGGGGGGGCGGCGAGCAGTACTTC | CASSLGLRGGGEQYF
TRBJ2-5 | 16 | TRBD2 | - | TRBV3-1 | TGTGCCAGCAGCCAAGAGAGCGGGGGGAGGATGGAGACCCAGTACTTC | CASSQESGGRMETQYF
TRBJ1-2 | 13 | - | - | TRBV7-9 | TGTGCCAGCAGTAACCGGGACATAGGGGGCTACACCTTC | CASSNRDIGGYTF
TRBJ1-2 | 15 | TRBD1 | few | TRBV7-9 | TGTGCCAGCAGCGCCAGATCAGGGGGCTATTCTGGCTACACCTTC | CASSARSGGYSGYTF
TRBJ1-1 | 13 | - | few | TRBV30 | TGTGCCTGGAGTGGGGTGCGGAACACTGAAGCTTTCTTT | CAWSGVRNTEAFF
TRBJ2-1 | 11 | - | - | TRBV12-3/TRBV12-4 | TGTGCCAGCAGTTTAGGACTATTCGAGTTCTTC | CASSLGLFEFF
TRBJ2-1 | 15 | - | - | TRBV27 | TGTGCCAGCAGTCCGCGACAAAGCTCCTACAATGAGCAGTTCTTC | CASSPRQSSYNEQFF
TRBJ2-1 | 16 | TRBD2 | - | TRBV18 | TGTGCCAGCTCACCACGGCCAGCGGGAGGGTACAATGAGCAGTTCTTC | CASSPRPAGGYNEQFF
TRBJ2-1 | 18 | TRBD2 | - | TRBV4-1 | TGCGCCAGCAGCCAAGAATTTTATCGACTAGCGCCCTACAATGAGCAGTTCTTC | CASSQEFYRLAPYNEQFF
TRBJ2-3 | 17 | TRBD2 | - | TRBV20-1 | TGCAGTGCTAGAATTAGCGGGGGGGCTCTGGTCACAGATACGCAGTATTTT | CSARISGGALVTDTQYF
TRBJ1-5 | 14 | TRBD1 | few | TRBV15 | TGTGCCACCAGTACCGCCCCGGGACAGGGACCCCAGCATTTT | CATSTAPGQGPQHF
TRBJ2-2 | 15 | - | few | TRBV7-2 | TGTGCCAGCAGCCTCGGACGGGCGAACACCGGGGAGCTGTTTTTT | CASSLGRANTGELFF
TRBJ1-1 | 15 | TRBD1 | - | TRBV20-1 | TGCAGTGCTTCGGCGGACAGGGGGCGTGGAACTGAAGCTTTCTTT | CSASADRGRGTEAFF
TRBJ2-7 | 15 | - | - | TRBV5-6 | TGTGCCAGCAGCTCCGAAGACAGCTACTCCTACGAGCAGTACTTC | CASSSEDSYSYEQYF
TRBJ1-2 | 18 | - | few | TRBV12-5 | TGTGCTAGTGGTTTGCCTCCAAAACTCGGGGGCCGTGGCTATGGCTACACCTTC | CASGLPPKLGGRGYGYTF
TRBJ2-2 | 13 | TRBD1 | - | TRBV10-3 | TGTGCCATCGGGGACAGTAACACCGGGGAGCTGTTTTTT | CAIGDSNTGELFF
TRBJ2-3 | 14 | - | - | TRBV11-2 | TGTGCCAGCGTGGGGGACCTTACCACAGATACGCAGTATTTT | CASVGDLTTDTQYF
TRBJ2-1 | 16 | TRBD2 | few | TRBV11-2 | TGTGCCAGCAGCTTAGGCACTAGCGGGGGTTACAATGAGCAGTTCTTC | CASSLGTSGGYNEQFF
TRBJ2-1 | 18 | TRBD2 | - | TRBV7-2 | TGTGCCAGCAGCTGGACCCTTAGCGGGAGGGCCTCCTACAATGAGCAGTTCTTC | CASSWTLSGRASYNEQFF
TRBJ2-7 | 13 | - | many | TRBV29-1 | TGCAGCGTTGAAGAGGGATCCTCCTACGAGCAGTACTTC | CSVEEGSSYEQYF
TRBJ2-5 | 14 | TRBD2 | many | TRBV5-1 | TGCGCCAGTTCTCTAGCGGGAGCGGGCGAGACCCAGTACTTC | CASSLAGAGETQYF
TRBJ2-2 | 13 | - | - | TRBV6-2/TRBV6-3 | TGTGCCAGCAGCTACAATAGCCTCGGGGAGCTGTTTTTT | CASSYNSLGELFF
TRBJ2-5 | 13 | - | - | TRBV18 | TGTGTCAGCTCACCGGGGGCCTCGGAGACCCAGTACTTC | CVSSPGASETQYF
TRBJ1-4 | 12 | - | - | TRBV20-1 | TGCAGTGCTCTCCAGGGGAGAGAAAAACTGTTTTTT | CSALQGREKLFF
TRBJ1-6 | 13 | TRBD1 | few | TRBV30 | TGTGCCTCTGGACAGGGGTATAATTCACCCCTCCACTTT | CASGQGYNSPLHF
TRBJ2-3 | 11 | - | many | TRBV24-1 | TGTGCCACCAGTGAGAAAGATACGCAGTATTTT | CATSEKDTQYF
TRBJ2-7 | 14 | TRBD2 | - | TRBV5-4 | TGTGCCAGCAGCTGGGGCGGGAGTGGTGCCGAGCAGTACTTC | CASSWGGSGAEQYF
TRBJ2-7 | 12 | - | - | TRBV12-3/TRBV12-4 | TGTGCCAGCACCAGGGACTCCTACGAGCAGTACTTC | CASTRDSYEQYF
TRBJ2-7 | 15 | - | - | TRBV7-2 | TGTGCCAGCAGCTCGAGCCCGGGAGACTCCTACGAGCAGTACTTC | CASSSSPGDSYEQYF
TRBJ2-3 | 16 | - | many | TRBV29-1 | TGCAGCGTTGAAAATCCCCGGGGCGGGGGCACAGATACGCAGTATTTT | CSVENPRGGGTDTQYF
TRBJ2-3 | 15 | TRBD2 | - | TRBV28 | TGTGCCAGCACCTTATTTAGCGGGGACGTTGATACGCAGTATTTT | CASTLFSGDVDTQYF
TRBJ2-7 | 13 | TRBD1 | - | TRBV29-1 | TGCAGCGTCGGTCGGGACAGGCCCTACGAGCAGTACTTC | CSVGRDRPYEQYF
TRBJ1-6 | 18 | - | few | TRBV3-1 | TGTGCCAGCAGCCAATCTACAGGGCCTCTGGGGCCTAATTCACCCCTCCACTTT | CASSQSTGPLGPNSPLHF
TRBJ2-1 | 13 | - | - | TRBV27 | TGTGCCAGCAGTCCAAATTATCGGGGTGAGCAGTTCTTC | CASSPNYRGEQFF
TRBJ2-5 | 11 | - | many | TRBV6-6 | TGTGCCAGCAGGAAGGGTGAGACCCAGTACTTC | CASRKGETQYF
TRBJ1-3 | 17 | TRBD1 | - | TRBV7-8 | TGTGCCAGCAGCTCATATGGACAGGGGGCGGCCGGAAACACCATATATTTT | CASSSYGQGAAGNTIYF
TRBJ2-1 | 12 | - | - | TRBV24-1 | TGTGCCACCAGTGATCCAGGGGAAGAGCAGTTCTTC | CATSDPGEEQFF
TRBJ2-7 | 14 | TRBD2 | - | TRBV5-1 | TGCGCCAGCAGCTTGGGACTAGCGGGCCACGAGCAGTACTTC | CASSLGLAGHEQYF
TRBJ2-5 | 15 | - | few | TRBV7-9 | TGTGCCAGCAGCCCCCTTTCAAATACCAGGGAGACCCAGTACTTC | CASSPLSNTRETQYF
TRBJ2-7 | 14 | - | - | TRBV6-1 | TGTGCCGTAAAAACAGGAGACAGCTCCTACGAGCAGTACTTC | CAVKTGDSSYEQYF
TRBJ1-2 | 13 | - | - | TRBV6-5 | TGTGCCAGCAGTTCCGGGCGCCTCTATGGCTACACCTTC | CASSSGRLYGYTF
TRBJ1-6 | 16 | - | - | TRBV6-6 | TGCGCCAGCAGGAATAGTGGCGAGGCCCTTAATTCACCCCTCCACTTT | CASRNSGEALNSPLHF
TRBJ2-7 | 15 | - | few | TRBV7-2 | TGTGCCAGCAGCTCCACGGGACACCCATTCTACGAGCAGTACTTC | CASSSTGHPFYEQYF
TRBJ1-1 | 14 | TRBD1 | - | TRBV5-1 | TGCGCCAGCAGCTCGGACAGGGAGCGCACTGAAGCTTTCTTT | CASSSDRERTEAFF
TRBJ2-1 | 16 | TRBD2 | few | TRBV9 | TGTGCCAGCAGCGTAGAGGGGGGACTAGCGTTCCATGAGCAGTTCTTC | CASSVEGGLAFHEQFF
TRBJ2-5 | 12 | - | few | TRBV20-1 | TGCAGTGCGAGACTGGGACAAGAGACCCAGTACTTC | CSARLGQETQYF
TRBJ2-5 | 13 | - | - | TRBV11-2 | TGTGCCAGCAGCTTCTATATACAAGAGACCCAGTACTTC | CASSFYIQETQYF
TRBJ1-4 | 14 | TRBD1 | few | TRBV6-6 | TGTGCCAGCAGTTACGAGGGGGCGCGTGAAAAACTGTTTTTT | CASSYEGAREKLFF
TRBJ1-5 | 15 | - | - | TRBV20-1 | TGCAGTGCCCAGAGCCCCTTCCCGGGCAATCAGCCCCAGCATTTT | CSAQSPFPGNQPQHF
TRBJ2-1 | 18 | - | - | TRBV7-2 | TGTGCCAGCAGCTCGACAGAACCCCCGGTGGTCTACCACAATGAGCAGTTCTTC | CASSSTEPPVVYHNEQFF
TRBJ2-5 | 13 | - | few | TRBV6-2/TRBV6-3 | TGTGCCAGCAGTTCCCCCCCCCAAGGGACCCAGTACTTC | CASSSPPQGTQYF
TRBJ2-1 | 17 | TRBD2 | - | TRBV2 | TGTGCCAGCAGTGGACTAGCTACCCTCGCGATCGGCGGTGAGCAGTTCTTC | CASSGLATLAIGGEQFF
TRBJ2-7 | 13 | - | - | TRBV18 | TGTGCCAGCTCACCGGCGGGACAGACCGAGCAGTACTTC | CASSPAGQTEQYF